This record concerns one TCR beta chain sequence. Germline V gene lookup returns CDR1 SGHNT and CDR2 YENEEA. V lost 1 base to trimming and J lost 6 bases, with 10 bases between them. This CDR3 has 14 amino acids. The sample comes from a study of PD-L1 blockade in urothelial cancer. Across the study: Patients with male sex and bladder-origin urothelial cancer accounted for twenty-five of 29 enrolled.

Time point denoted: peripheral blood 6 weeks after treatment start. Only in-frame clones appear in the TCRdb table, and some are missing; sequencing was by immunoSEQ multiplex PCR. Of about 43,000 clones listed, roughly 80% are singletons. V is TRBV11-3 and J is TRBJ2-1; D is perhaps TRBD2 (7 bases). The input for sequencing was PBMCs, taken around atezolizumab (anti-PD-L1) treatment. The TCR sequence derives from a man between 60 and 70 years old with urothelial cancer. The CDR3 region has the DNA TGTGCCAGCAGCTTAGGGGGGGGCTCCAATGAGCAGTTCTTC. The encoded protein is CASSLGGGSNEQFF.